The source of this T cell receptor beta chain is a study of T cells after yellow fever vaccination (dated by TCRdb to the late 2010s). For the study in its entirety: The SMART-Seq v4 Ultra Low Input RNA kit was used to prepare libraries from fractions with low cell numbers. Blood samples were taken at several timepoints before and after primary and secondary immunization, and bulk PBMC replicates and cell subsets were isolated. Two healthy male donors, one aged 18 to 30 and one aged 30 to 39 years, were included in the cohort. To track T-cell clones before and after primary and booster YFV17D yellow fever vaccination, bulk TCR alpha and beta repertoires were sequenced longitudinally.

Looking up the germline V gene (reference sequence) yields CDR1 GTSNPN and CDR2 SVGIG. The V end loses 0 bases and the J end loses 0 bases, and a stretch of 11 bases separates them. The CDR3 goes from the cysteine to the phenylalanine over 15 residues. The sequence is cut down to CDR3 DNA, 45 bases in frame from base 1. This clonotype came up many times. There is no known antigen for this receptor. No base quality values were provided; no much bigger clone lies one nucleotide off. This sample was sequenced with an Illumina NovaSeq 6000. Synthesis of TCR cDNA relied on 5'RACE template switching, a step that introduced a universal primer site along with unique molecular identifiers. cDNA synthesis was primed from both the TCR alpha and TCR beta constant segments. Library amplification used two PCR steps, and the second PCR step added sample barcodes and sequencing adapters. Sequencing of the libraries was done on either Illumina HiSeq 2500 (2x100 bp) or NovaSeq (2x150 bp). The authors' pipeline ran thus. MIGEC was used to demultiplex reads and collapse the reads into UMI consensus sequences, and MiXCR was used for V(D)J alignment. Clonotypes responding to the vaccine were identified with edgeR on replicate PBMC samples, with the criteria of FDR below 0.01 and a log2 fold change above 5 up to day 15. Each bulk clonotype received a CD4 or CD8 identity based on whether the sequenced CD4 or CD8 repertoire contained that clonotype at higher abundance. TCRdb handled the public reads itself, with Q25 trimming in fastp and clone calling in MiXCR, and kept productive beta chains. Merged by CDR3 protein, the rows form single entries marked with the most common genes and DNA. These V and J calls originate from TCRdb's pipeline instead of the authors' own analysis. The sample table holds 280,000 or so distinct CDR3 sequences, of which roughly 8.7% were seen once. In total, the top ten clones hold around 3.5% of the sample.

Sample treatment or condition, as interpreted from the label and publication: live attenuated yellow fever vaccine strain. A standard Ficoll-Paque protocol was used to isolate PBMCs from peripheral blood. CD4 and CD8 T-cell fractions were isolated with Dynabeads CD4 and CD8 positive selection kits. TriZol was used to extract RNA from bulk PBMCs, from CD4 and CD8 fractions, and from dextramer-positive and dextramer-negative fractions. Here is what the overall study found, with its caveats: The study included only a couple of donors, which limits how far the findings can be generalized. A small share of clonotypes was detected in both CD4 and CD8 compartments, with the overlap likely arising from convergent recombination. Computational filtering was required because FACS-sorted repertoires could contain abundant contaminating clonotypes from the bulk population. The secondary T-cell response was found to be weaker but faster than the primary response, with a peak reached on day 5 rather than on day 15. Most clones expanded after primary vaccination were re-detected after the booster (about 96% of CD4 and 80% to 90% of CD8), suggesting broad memory maintenance.

This receptor was identified in a man aged 18 to 29 who received the YFV17D yellow fever vaccine. Sample: CD4+ T cells sorted from PBMCs, taken 5 days after the yellow fever booster vaccination. The V gene is TRBV30 and the J gene is TRBJ2-5, with TRBD1 perhaps the D gene, on 6 matching bases. CDR3 region: CAWSVDSYYQETQYF. The nucleotide sequence reads TGTGCCTGGAGTGTGGACAGTTACTACCAAGAGACCCAGTACTTC.